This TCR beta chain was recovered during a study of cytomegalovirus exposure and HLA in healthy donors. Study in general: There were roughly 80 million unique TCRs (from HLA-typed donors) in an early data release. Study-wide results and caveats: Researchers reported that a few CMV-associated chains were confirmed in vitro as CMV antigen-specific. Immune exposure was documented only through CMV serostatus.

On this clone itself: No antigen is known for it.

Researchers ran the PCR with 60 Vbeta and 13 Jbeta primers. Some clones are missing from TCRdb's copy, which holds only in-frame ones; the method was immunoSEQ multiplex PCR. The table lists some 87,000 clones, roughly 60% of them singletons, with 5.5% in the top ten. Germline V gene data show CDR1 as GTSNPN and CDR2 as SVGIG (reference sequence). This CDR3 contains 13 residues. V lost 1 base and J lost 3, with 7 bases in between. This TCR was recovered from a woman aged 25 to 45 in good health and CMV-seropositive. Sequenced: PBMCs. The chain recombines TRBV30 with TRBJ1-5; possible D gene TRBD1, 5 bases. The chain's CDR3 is CAWSATDNQPQHF. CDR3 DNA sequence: TGTGCCTGGAGTGCGACAGACAATCAGCCCCAGCATTTT. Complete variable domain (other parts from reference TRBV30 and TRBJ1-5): SQTIHQWPATLVQPVGSPLSLECTVEGTSNPNLYWYRQAAGRGLQLLFYSVGIGQISSEVPQNLSASRPQDRQFILSSKKLLLSDSGFYLCAWSATDNQPQHFGDGTRLSIL.